The entry that follows covers one T cell receptor (beta chain) sequence. This entry is derived from a study of OX40 agonist ivuxolimab in advanced cancers. Clones were read by immunoSEQ multiplex PCR, and TCRdb kept only the in-frame ones, dropping some. Of roughly 20,000 clones listed, about 87% were seen once; the top ten hold roughly 15%. V was trimmed by 3 bases and J by 11 bases, leaving 22 bases between them. Germline CDR1 reads PRHDT; CDR2 reads FYEKMQ (reference sequence). The CDR3 spans 15 residues. The sample here was CD4+ or CD8+ T cells sorted from blood, taken in a trial of the OX40 agonist ivuxolimab. The receptor's source is an adult with an advanced solid tumor such as melanoma, head and neck, liver or kidney cancer. The chain employs TRBV13 and TRBJ1-1; D is uncertain. The CDR3 DNA sequence: TGTGCCAGCAGCTTGGGAGGCTCCTTGGGTATTGGGGCTTTCTTT. Amino acid sequence: CASSLGGSLGIGAFF.